Listed below are T cell receptor beta chains from one sample, sequenced in a study of blood T cell repertoires in COVID-19. Using immunoSEQ multiplex PCR, the repertoire was profiled, and TCRdb retains in-frame clones only, with some absent. The profile shows 360,000 or so clones, about nine tenths of them singletons. Sample: peripheral blood. The origin of the receptors is a woman aged 55-69 years with COVID-19, enrolled during active disease. CDR3s include the opening cysteine and the closing phenylalanine or tryptophan. A D gene is named only where the DNA matches it firmly. Expanded clones are given a class, and other clones once, few, many or no size at all.

TGTGCCAGCAGTGAGGTGCGGGGGGGGGCCCAGTACTTC	CASSEVRGGAQYF	.	TRBV6-1	TRBJ2-5	TRBD2
TGTGCCAACAGTGAGTGGCGGGACAGGGGGCTAGACACCATATATTTT	CANSEWRDRGLDTIYF	.	TRBV2	TRBJ1-3	TRBD1
TGCACCACCTACCGGAGGAACACTGAAGCTTTCTTT	CTTYRRNTEAFF	once	TRBV1	TRBJ1-1	.
TGTGCCAGCAGTTTGGGGTTGTCCGCCCGCGGGACTAATGAAAAACTGTTTTTT	CASSLGLSARGTNEKLFF	.	TRBV28	TRBJ1-4	.
TGCGCCAGCAGCCAAGTGGGTCGAAGCCGGGGATTGGGCTACACCTTC	CASSQVGRSRGLGYTF	.	TRBV4-1	TRBJ1-2	.
TGTGCCAGCAGCTTGGGGCCAGCGGGGGGGCAAGAGACCCAGTACTTC	CASSLGPAGGQETQYF	.	TRBV5-4	TRBJ2-5	TRBD2
TGTGCCTGGAGTGGGGACAGGGGCCCTGAAGCTTTCTTT	CAWSGDRGPEAFF	.	TRBV30	TRBJ1-1	TRBD1
TGTGCCAGCAGTGACAAGAGCTCCTATAATTCACCCCTCCACTTT	CASSDKSSYNSPLHF	.	TRBV2	TRBJ1-6	.
TGTGCCAGCAGAGTGCGCCCCATGAACACTGAAGCTTTCTTT	CASRVRPMNTEAFF	.	TRBV5-6	TRBJ1-1	.
TGTGCCAGCTCGCAGACAGGGACCGGGGCCAACGTCCTGACTTTC	CASSQTGTGANVLTF	.	TRBV18	TRBJ2-6	TRBD1
TGTGCCAGCGGGGGACAGGGAGGCACTGAAGCTTTCTTT	CASGGQGGTEAFF	.	TRBV25-1	TRBJ1-1	TRBD1
TGTGCCAGCAGTCCGCCCAGCGGGGGGTACAATGAGCAGTTCTTC	CASSPPSGGYNEQFF	.	TRBV7-2	TRBJ2-1	TRBD2
TGTGCCAGCTCACCCTTTTTCGGTGCACAAGAGACCCAGTACTTC	CASSPFFGAQETQYF	.	TRBV18	TRBJ2-5	.
TGTGCTAGTGCTCGTAGCGGGGGTTACGAGCAGTACTTC	CASARSGGYEQYF	few	TRBV12-5	TRBJ2-7	TRBD2
TGTGCCAGCAGCCGAGTCTATGGGACAGCCTACGAGCAGTACTTC	CASSRVYGTAYEQYF	once	TRBV27	TRBJ2-7	TRBD1
TGTGCCAGCAGCGCCGGCGGGACAGGGAGTCAGCAGCCCCAGCATTTT	CASSAGGTGSQQPQHF	.	TRBV5-4	TRBJ1-5	TRBD1
TGTGCCGCATCCTCAGGGGGGACAGGAAAACTGTTTTTT	CAASSGGTGKLFF	.	TRBV6-5	TRBJ1-4	TRBD1
TGTGCCAGTAGCCCGGGACATATTCAGCCCCAGCATTTT	CASSPGHIQPQHF	.	TRBV19	TRBJ1-5	.
TGTGCCAGCAGCCCCTCAGGGGTTGACTATGGCTACACCTTC	CASSPSGVDYGYTF	.	TRBV3-1/TRBV3-2	TRBJ1-2	.
TGTGCCAGCAGCTTAGGAGGGACAGGGGTGTACGGGGAGCTGTTTTTT	CASSLGGTGVYGELFF	once	TRBV7-2	TRBJ2-2	TRBD1
TGTGCCATCAGTGAGTCTCAGGGGGACACTGAAGCTTTCTTT	CAISESQGDTEAFF	.	TRBV10-3	TRBJ1-1	TRBD1
TGCAGCGTGGGGGTCGGGGGAAGCACTGAAGCTTTCTTT	CSVGVGGSTEAFF	.	TRBV29-1	TRBJ1-1	.
TGTGCCACCAGCAGAGCGGTCGACAGGGGCCTTGGCTCACCCCTCCACTTT	CATSRAVDRGLGSPLHF	.	TRBV15	TRBJ1-6	TRBD1
TGTGCCAGCAGCTCGGGACAGCCGACCTACAATGAGCAGTTCTTC	CASSSGQPTYNEQFF	few	TRBV9	TRBJ2-1	TRBD1
TGTGCCAGCAGCCGACAGGGGGCGGACGATGGCTACACCTTC	CASSRQGADDGYTF	few	TRBV7-9	TRBJ1-2	TRBD1
TGTGCCAGCAGGCAAAAGACAGGCAATCAGCCCCAGCATTTT	CASRQKTGNQPQHF	.	TRBV6-5	TRBJ1-5	.